The present entry profiles one T cell receptor (beta chain) with its context. This sample is drawn from a study of T-cell reconstitution after alpha-beta-depleted transplantation in children. Molecular barcoding with unique molecular identifiers was used for the TCRbeta library. MiXCR, run by TCRdb on the PCR reads, gives a single entry per CDR3 protein. In the table there are approximately 500,000 distinct CDR3 sequences, more than 9% of which are singletons. Trimming at V came to 0 bases and at J to 2 bases, leaving 7 bases not matched to a gene. The length of the CDR3 is 16 residues. Germline V gene data show CDR1 as MNHEY and CDR2 as SMNVEV (reference sequence).

The receptor was derived from a child aged 2-15 years with inherited bone marrow failure, due to receive a stem cell transplant. The source was PBMCs, collected before TCRalphabeta/CD19-depleted stem cell transplant. V usage is TRBV27 and J usage is TRBJ2-7; 7 positions agree with TRBD2. Here the CDR3 DNA reads TGTGCCAGCAGTTTATCGCTAGGGGACTACCCCTACGAGCAGTACTTC. Amino acids: CASSLSLGDYPYEQYF.